The subject of this entry is one TCR beta chain. Its specificity is unknown. The data were taken from a study of CD8 T cells in Susac syndrome. With random hexamers, reverse transcription was performed on about 0.5 to 1 ug of RNA. immunoSEQ multiplex PCR amplified TCR beta CDR3 across 54 Vbeta, 13 Jbeta. Each CDR3 protein is one row after TCRdb ran MiXCR on the immunoSEQ multiplex PCR reads. This table has approximately 190,000 distinct CDR3 sequences, more than 85% appearing once. Study-level results: More than 15 Susac-specific public clones were found in total CD8+ repertoires and five in CD8+ TEMRA repertoires.

The CDR3 length is 13 residues. Trimming shortened V by 4 bases and J by 6 bases, and 15 bases separated the two germline ends. Germline CDR1 GTSNPN, CDR2 SVGIG (reference sequence). Sequencing used CD8+ T cells from PBMCs. This TCR was recovered from a human donor with Susac syndrome. V is TRBV30 and J is TRBJ1-1; D unresolved. CDR3 bases: TGTGCCTGGACCGATGGGGTCGACGCTGAAGCTTTCTTT. It yields the protein CAWTDGVDAEAFF.